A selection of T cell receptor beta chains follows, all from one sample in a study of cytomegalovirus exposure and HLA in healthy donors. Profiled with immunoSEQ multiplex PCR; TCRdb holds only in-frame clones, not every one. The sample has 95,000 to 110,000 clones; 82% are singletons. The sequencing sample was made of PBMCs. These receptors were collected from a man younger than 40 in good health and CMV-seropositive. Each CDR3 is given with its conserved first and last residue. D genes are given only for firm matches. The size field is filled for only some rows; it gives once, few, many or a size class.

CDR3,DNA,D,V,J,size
CASSRTGNYGYTF,TGTGCCAGCAGCCGGACAGGGAACTATGGCTACACCTTC,TRBD1,TRBV13,TRBJ1-2,once
CASSQSQGANTEAFF,TGCGCCAGCAGTCAATCGCAGGGGGCGAACACTGAAGCTTTCTTT,TRBD1,TRBV23-1,TRBJ1-1,NA
CASTGGGTDNQPQHF,TGTGCCAGCACCGGAGGGGGGACAGACAATCAGCCCCAGCATTTT,TRBD1,TRBV2,TRBJ1-5,NA
CASSLEQLTGLTF,TGTGCCAGCAGCTTGGAACAGCTTACCGGCCTGACTTTC,NA,TRBV5-6,TRBJ2-6,NA
CASSPGTNSNQPQHF,TGTGCCAGCTCACCAGGGACAAATAGCAATCAGCCCCAGCATTTT,NA,TRBV18,TRBJ1-5,NA
CSSSFLQGRTNYGYTF,TGTTCCAGCAGCTTTTTACAGGGGAGGACTAACTATGGCTACACCTTC,TRBD1,TRBV7-9,TRBJ1-2,NA
CASSFDRGFDEQYF,TGTGCCAGCAGCTTTGACAGGGGGTTTGACGAGCAGTACTTC,TRBD1,TRBV7-9,TRBJ2-7,NA
CASSLHRGNTEAFF,TGTGCCAGCAGTTTGCACAGGGGGAACACTGAAGCTTTCTTT,TRBD1,TRBV27,TRBJ1-1,NA
CASGSGNSPLHF,TGTGCCAGCGGTTCCGGGAATTCACCCCTCCACTTT,NA,TRBV28,TRBJ1-6,NA
CASSVSGGRGIYTF,TGTGCCAGCAGCGTCTCCGGGGGCAGGGGGATCTACACCTTC,TRBD1,TRBV25-1,TRBJ1-2,NA
CASSPQGWGETQYF,TGTGCCAGCAGTCCCCAGGGTTGGGGAGAGACCCAGTACTTC,NA,TRBV6-1,TRBJ2-5,NA
CASSLTREYNEKLFF,TGTGCCAGCAGCTTAACACGGGAGTATAATGAAAAACTGTTTTTT,NA,TRBV7-9,TRBJ1-4,few
CASSLRGGGEQFF,TGTGCCAGCAGCTTGAGGGGGGGAGGTGAGCAGTTCTTC,NA,TRBV5-4,TRBJ2-1,NA
CATTGSNQPQHF,TGTGCCACCACGGGTAGCAATCAGCCCCAGCATTTT,NA,TRBV6-1,TRBJ1-5,NA
CASRSLAGGSSYEQYF,TGTGCCAGCAGGTCGCTAGCGGGGGGGAGCTCCTACGAGCAGTACTTC,TRBD2,TRBV27,TRBJ2-7,NA
CASSSLAGNNEQFF,TGTGCCAGCAGCTCGCTAGCGGGGAATAATGAGCAGTTCTTC,TRBD2,TRBV7-9,TRBJ2-1,NA
CASSLWYPGQGTGELFF,TGTGCCAGCAGCTTATGGTATCCGGGACAGGGAACCGGGGAGCTGTTTTTT,TRBD1,TRBV7-8,TRBJ2-2,NA
CASSLRAHTDTQYF,TGTGCCAGCAGTCTCAGGGCCCACACAGATACGCAGTATTTT,NA,TRBV6-5,TRBJ2-3,NA
CASVGSGSGYEQYF,TGTGCCAGCGTTGGGTCCGGTTCGGGTTACGAGCAGTACTTC,NA,TRBV28,TRBJ2-7,NA
CASSYHRGPTDTQYF,TGTGCCAGCAGTTACCACAGGGGGCCTACAGATACGCAGTATTTT,TRBD1,TRBV6-4,TRBJ2-3,NA
CASSFLDSPSYNSPLHF,TGTGCCAGCAGCTTCCTAGACAGTCCCTCTTATAATTCACCCCTCCACTTT,NA,TRBV7-8,TRBJ1-6,NA
CASSQTYNEQFF,TGTGCCAGCAGCCAAACTTACAATGAGCAGTTCTTC,NA,TRBV14,TRBJ2-1,NA
CASSDRSLDTEAFF,TGTGCCAGCAGTGACAGGTCCCTTGACACTGAAGCTTTCTTT,NA,TRBV6-1,TRBJ1-1,NA
CASSFRLRDTDYEQYF,TGTGCCAGCAGTTTCCGACTCCGGGACACCGACTACGAGCAGTACTTC,NA,TRBV2,TRBJ2-7,NA
CASGTGVEAFF,TGTGCTAGTGGTACAGGGGTTGAAGCTTTCTTT,TRBD1,TRBV12-5,TRBJ1-1,NA
CASSGLPDSNQPQHF,TGTGCCAGCAGTGGCCTCCCAGATAGCAATCAGCCCCAGCATTTT,NA,TRBV2,TRBJ1-5,once
CASSDISRDRSSGNTIYF,TGTGCCAGCAGTGACATCTCCAGGGACAGAAGCTCTGGAAACACCATATATTTT,TRBD1,TRBV25-1,TRBJ1-3,NA
CASSINRGAEAFF,TGTGCCAGTAGTATAAACAGGGGCGCTGAAGCTTTCTTT,TRBD1,TRBV19,TRBJ1-1,few
CASSYSPRGASNEQFF,TGTGCCAGCAGTTACTCCCCCCGGGGGGCATCCAATGAGCAGTTCTTC,NA,TRBV6-5,TRBJ2-1,NA
CASSPTGTGELFF,TGTGCCAGCAGCCCCACAGGGACCGGGGAGCTGTTTTTT,NA,TRBV7-3,TRBJ2-2,few
CASGLFIRGLETQYF,TGTGCTAGTGGTTTGTTTATTCGGGGGTTAGAGACCCAGTACTTC,NA,TRBV12-5,TRBJ2-5,NA
CASSPALGGTNEKLFF,TGCGCCAGCAGCCCAGCCCTTGGAGGGACTAATGAAAAACTGTTTTTT,NA,TRBV5-1,TRBJ1-4,NA
CASTLGADGYTF,TGTGCCAGCACTCTTGGGGCAGATGGCTACACCTTC,NA,TRBV7-2,TRBJ1-2,NA
CASSLAGVGGNTIYF,TGTGCCAGCAGCTTGGCCGGGGTAGGAGGAAACACCATATATTTT,NA,TRBV5-4,TRBJ1-3,NA
CASSQDIWGREQFF,TGCGCCAGCAGCCAAGATATTTGGGGGCGGGAGCAGTTCTTC,NA,TRBV4-1,TRBJ2-1,once
CASSYVSEKLFF,TGTGCCAGCAGTTACGTTAGTGAAAAACTGTTTTTT,NA,TRBV6-6,TRBJ1-4,NA
CASSFGGGAAKNIQYF,TGTGCCAGCAGCTTCGGCGGGGGGGCGGCCAAAAACATTCAGTACTTC,TRBD2,TRBV5-6,TRBJ2-4,NA
CASSLYRGNGYTF,TGTGCCAGCAGTTTGTATCGGGGGAATGGCTACACCTTC,NA,TRBV2,TRBJ1-2,few
CALTGSYEQYF,TGTGCCTTGACAGGGAGTTACGAGCAGTACTTC,TRBD1,TRBV30,TRBJ2-7,few
CASSNEGAGTEAFF,TGTGCCAGTAGTAATGAGGGGGCGGGCACTGAAGCTTTCTTT,TRBD1,TRBV19,TRBJ1-1,once
CASSPPSYEQYF,TGTGCCAGCTCACCACCCTCCTACGAGCAGTACTTC,NA,TRBV18,TRBJ2-7,NA
CASSSYRDRGRSYNEQFF,TGTGCCAGCAGTTCATACCGGGACAGGGGCCGTTCCTACAATGAGCAGTTCTTC,TRBD1,TRBV27,TRBJ2-1,once
CASSLGAHEQYF,TGTGCCAGCAGCTTAGGAGCCCACGAGCAGTACTTC,NA,TRBV7-8,TRBJ2-7,NA
CAWSEQRNQPQHF,TGTGCCTGGAGTGAACAAAGAAATCAGCCCCAGCATTTT,NA,TRBV30,TRBJ1-5,NA
CASSLRVPRGETQYF,TGTGCCAGCAGCTTGCGGGTCCCTAGGGGAGAGACCCAGTACTTC,NA,TRBV5-4,TRBJ2-5,NA
CASSLGQGHSYEQYF,TGCGCCAGCAGCCTGGGACAGGGGCATTCCTACGAGCAGTACTTC,TRBD1,TRBV5-1,TRBJ2-7,NA
CATSRAPSGASYEQYF,TGTGCCACCAGCAGGGCTCCGAGCGGGGCCTCCTACGAGCAGTACTTC,TRBD2,TRBV15,TRBJ2-7,NA
CASSVRGGQADTQYF,TGTGCCAGCAGCGTAAGGGGGGGGCAGGCAGATACGCAGTATTTT,NA,TRBV9,TRBJ2-3,NA
CASSLSGTFNTEAFF,TGTGCCAGCAGCTTATCCGGGACATTCAACACTGAAGCTTTCTTT,NA,TRBV11-2,TRBJ1-1,NA
CASSGGQLNQPQHF,TGTGCCAGCAGCGGGGGACAGCTGAATCAGCCCCAGCATTTT,TRBD1,TRBV5-5,TRBJ1-5,NA
CASPSRGHSEGTQYF,TGCGCCAGCCCAAGTCGAGGCCATTCCGAAGGTACGCAGTATTTT,NA,TRBV5-1,TRBJ2-3,NA
CASSRQSYEQYF,TGTGCCAGCAGCCGACAGAGCTACGAGCAGTACTTC,NA,TRBV6-1,TRBJ2-7,NA
CASRITTVNTEAFF,TGTGCCAGCAGAATAACAACAGTGAACACTGAAGCTTTCTTT,NA,TRBV6-5,TRBJ1-1,NA
CASSYSTTGRHEQYF,TGTGCCAGCAGTTACTCGACGACAGGGCGGCACGAGCAGTACTTC,TRBD1,TRBV6-5,TRBJ2-7,NA
CASSYRQGYGYTF,TGTGCCAGCAGCTATCGACAGGGATATGGCTACACCTTC,NA,TRBV21-1,TRBJ1-2,NA